The subject of this entry is one T cell receptor (beta chain). This clone was seen a few times. Its binding antigen is unknown. Nothing much larger sits one base from this clone, and base qualities are not available. This sample is drawn from a study of blood T cell repertoires in COVID-19 (TCRdb year 2020). In the study overall: Samples covering the acute and convalescent phases of COVID-19 were provided by collaborators in the United States, Italy and Spain. The material from the prospective study consisted of cDNA or gDNA derived from T cells, B-cell-depleted T cells, or PBMCs. Subjects who had been exposed to COVID-19, were actively infected with it, or had recovered from it provided the deeply sampled blood TCRbeta repertoires that made up the dataset. The repertoires were made available in a free public database intended to serve as a resource for research on the immune response to SARS-CoV-2. The samples were drawn from two sources: the first 160 participants of the ongoing ImmuneRACE study, and 1,000 to 1,500 subjects contributed by 6 global collaborators. Sample metadata almost always included a de-identified subject ID, COVID-19 status, age in years and sex. Where available, HLA class I and class II types were taken from metadata supplied by the sample provider and were not determined by assay-based typing. Summary of the overall study and its limitations: How much clinical and demographic metadata was included differed by source and by participant, and the metadata was provided uncurated.

Whole blood was collected in K2EDTA tubes by collaborating institutions according to the institutions' own protocols. For TCRbeta analysis, collaborators shipped samples in one of three forms: frozen whole blood, isolated PBMCs, or DNA extracted from either of those sample types. The immunoSEQ Assay, a bias-controlled multiplex PCR, was used to amplify TCRbeta CDR3 regions from genomic DNA. The source study handled its data this way. The number of nucleated cells in each sample was estimated by amplification of reference gene primers within the assay. Sequence reads were collapsed and filtered to measure the absolute abundance of every unique TCRbeta CDR3 rearrangement. Productive Simpson clonality was computed per sample as the square root of Simpson's diversity index over productive rearrangements. TCRdb stores this immuneACCESS table with in-frame sequences only. Part of the clones is absent; in the studies checked, under half of the shortfall reflects unresolved V genes, and no reason is known for the rest. The D gene and trimming were derived from the DNA, and the V and J assignments and clone size from that table. This sample gives 200,000 to 250,000 clones in total; 70% to 90% of them show up just once. 0.98% of the sample goes to the ten largest clones.

CDR1 and CDR2 are read off the germline V gene as SGHRS and YFSETQ. CDR3 length: 14 amino acids, cysteine to phenylalanine. Only the CDR3 portion is preserved as DNA: 42 bases, with reading frame beginning at the first base. Trimming removed 4 bases from V and 8 bases from J, leaving 16 bases between the germline ends. The receptor was derived from a man aged 40-49 years with acute or convalescent COVID-19. Input material: peripheral blood. The chain uses TRBV5-1 and TRBJ2-1; TRBD1 is a possible D gene, resting on 8 matching bases. The nucleotide sequence reads as follows: TGCGCCAGCAGCCAGGACAGGGCGGGGGATGAGCAGTTCTTC. It is translated as CASSQDRAGDEQFF.